The rows below give T cell receptor beta chains drawn from one sample of a study of PD-1 blockade in classical Hodgkin lymphoma. The method was immunoSEQ multiplex PCR; TCRdb's version includes in-frame clones alone and lacks a portion of them. The table includes 12,000 or so clones, about 94% detected once. The specimen comprised peripheral blood mononuclear cells (PBMCs), sampled at baseline. These receptors originate from a human donor with classical Hodgkin lymphoma. Each CDR3 is given with its conserved first and last residue. The D gene is left open where the match is weak. Not all rows give a size; the values are once, few, many and, for expanded clones, a class.

J: TRBJ1-1; V: TRBV9; D: NA; size: NA; CDR3: CASSVGTNTEAFF; DNA: TGTGCCAGCAGCGTAGGAACGAACACTGAAGCTTTCTTT
J: TRBJ2-1; V: TRBV29-1; D: NA; size: NA; CDR3: CSVEDRRGRNEQFF; DNA: TGCAGCGTTGAAGATCGGAGGGGGCGCAATGAGCAGTTCTTC
J: TRBJ1-5; V: TRBV19; D: NA; size: once; CDR3: CASSMGRDQPQHF; DNA: TGTGCCAGTAGTATGGGGAGGGATCAGCCCCAGCATTTT
J: TRBJ2-2; V: TRBV6-5; D: NA; size: NA; CDR3: CASSYSWGGELFF; DNA: TGTGCCAGCAGTTACTCGTGGGGCGGGGAGCTGTTTTTT
J: TRBJ2-1; V: TRBV19; D: NA; size: once; CDR3: CASSILGAGQGNEQFF; DNA: TGTGCCAGTAGTATTTTAGGGGCAGGGCAGGGCAATGAGCAGTTCTTC
J: TRBJ1-4; V: TRBV7-9; D: TRBD1; size: NA; CDR3: CASSPRQGIATNEKLFF; DNA: TGTGCCAGCAGCCCGCGACAGGGGATAGCAACTAATGAAAAACTGTTTTTT
J: TRBJ2-1; V: TRBV5-4; D: TRBD1; size: NA; CDR3: CASSPGTGLYNEQFF; DNA: TGTGCCAGCAGCCCCGGGACAGGTTTGTACAATGAGCAGTTCTTC
J: TRBJ2-3; V: TRBV9; D: NA; size: medium-sized; CDR3: CASSPGTDTQYF; DNA: TGTGCCAGCAGCCCAGGGACAGATACGCAGTATTTT
J: TRBJ1-5; V: TRBV6-1; D: NA; size: NA; CDR3: CASSAREQDQPQHF; DNA: TGTGCCAGCAGTGCTAGGGAGCAGGATCAGCCCCAGCATTTT
J: TRBJ1-2; V: TRBV30; D: NA; size: NA; CDR3: CASTQGGYGYTF; DNA: TGTGCCTCTACACAGGGTGGATATGGCTACACCTTC
J: TRBJ2-5; V: TRBV4-2; D: NA; size: few; CDR3: CASSQEVAVGGAETQYF; DNA: TGTGCCAGCAGCCAAGAGGTCGCGGTGGGGGGGGCGGAGACCCAGTACTTC
J: TRBJ2-5; V: TRBV27; D: TRBD2; size: NA; CDR3: CASKLAGQQETQYF; DNA: TGTGCCAGCAAGCTAGCGGGGCAACAAGAGACCCAGTACTTC
J: TRBJ2-7; V: TRBV18; D: TRBD1; size: NA; CDR3: CASSPTTGQGGYEQYF; DNA: TGTGCCAGCTCACCAACTACGGGACAGGGAGGCTACGAGCAGTACTTC
J: TRBJ1-3; V: TRBV5-6; D: NA; size: NA; CDR3: CASSRDRNTIYF; DNA: TGTGCCAGCAGCCGGGACCGAAACACCATATATTTT
J: TRBJ2-7; V: TRBV6-1; D: NA; size: NA; CDR3: CASSERDSGSYEQYF; DNA: TGTGCCAGCAGTGAGCGTGATAGCGGCTCCTACGAGCAGTACTTC
J: TRBJ1-2; V: TRBV6-4; D: NA; size: NA; CDR3: CASSDNREPYGYTF; DNA: TGTGCCAGCAGCGATAACAGGGAGCCCTATGGCTACACCTTC
J: TRBJ2-7; V: TRBV7-2; D: NA; size: NA; CDR3: CASSFDVAATYEQYF; DNA: TGTGCCAGCAGCTTCGACGTAGCAGCAACCTACGAGCAGTACTTC
J: TRBJ1-4; V: TRBV28; D: TRBD1; size: NA; CDR3: CASRRQGATNEKLFF; DNA: TGTGCCAGCAGACGACAGGGTGCAACTAATGAAAAACTGTTTTTT
J: TRBJ2-7; V: TRBV9; D: NA; size: NA; CDR3: CASSPKGSDGSATYEQYF; DNA: TGTGCCAGCAGCCCCAAGGGGAGCGACGGTAGCGCCACCTACGAGCAGTACTTC
J: TRBJ2-5; V: TRBV2; D: TRBD2; size: NA; CDR3: CASSPLAGGRARSFYF; DNA: TGTGCCAGCAGTCCCCTAGCGGGGGGGCGGGCTAGATCCTTTTACTTC
J: TRBJ2-7; V: TRBV6-5; D: TRBD2; size: NA; CDR3: CASSTSGYEQYF; DNA: TGTGCCAGCAGTACTAGCGGCTACGAGCAGTACTTC
J: TRBJ1-1; V: TRBV5-1; D: NA; size: NA; CDR3: CASRSTGNTEAFF; DNA: TGCGCCAGCAGAAGCACGGGCAACACTGAAGCTTTCTTT
J: TRBJ2-1; V: TRBV19; D: TRBD1; size: NA; CDR3: CASSIEQGSYNEQFF; DNA: TGTGCCAGTAGTATAGAACAGGGGTCATACAATGAGCAGTTCTTC
J: TRBJ1-3; V: TRBV2; D: NA; size: NA; CDR3: CASSDKSSGNTIYF; DNA: TGTGCCAGCAGTGACAAAAGCTCTGGAAACACCATATATTTT
J: TRBJ2-3; V: TRBV5-8; D: TRBD2; size: NA; CDR3: CASSYPGGDTQYF; DNA: TGTGCCAGCAGCTACCCGGGGGGAGATACGCAGTATTTT
J: TRBJ2-1; V: TRBV6-5; D: NA; size: NA; CDR3: CASSYAMGGGRVEQFF; DNA: TGTGCCAGCAGTTACGCCATGGGGGGAGGTCGGGTTGAGCAGTTCTTC
J: TRBJ2-7; V: TRBV10-3; D: NA; size: NA; CDR3: CAISPGLSQAEQYF; DNA: TGTGCCATCAGTCCAGGACTCAGCCAGGCCGAGCAGTACTTC
J: TRBJ2-7; V: TRBV6-5; D: NA; size: NA; CDR3: CASSYWQGPYEQYF; DNA: TGTGCCAGCAGTTACTGGCAGGGGCCCTACGAGCAGTACTTC
J: TRBJ1-4; V: TRBV4-1; D: NA; size: NA; CDR3: CASSQARGNEKLFF; DNA: TGCGCCAGCAGCCAAGCTCGGGGAAATGAAAAACTGTTTTTT
J: TRBJ2-2; V: TRBV7-8; D: NA; size: NA; CDR3: CASSFGAGYTGELFF; DNA: TGTGCCAGCAGCTTTGGGGCGGGGTACACCGGGGAGCTGTTTTTT
J: TRBJ1-1; V: TRBV5-6; D: TRBD1; size: NA; CDR3: CASSFDRATEAFF; DNA: TGTGCCAGCAGCTTCGACAGGGCGACTGAAGCTTTCTTT
J: TRBJ2-3; V: TRBV6-1; D: NA; size: NA; CDR3: CASSEVVGSGVADTQYF; DNA: TGTGCCAGCAGTGAAGTCGTGGGATCGGGGGTAGCAGATACGCAGTATTTT
J: TRBJ2-7; V: TRBV7-2; D: TRBD2; size: NA; CDR3: CASSLSGSYEQYF; DNA: TGTGCCAGCAGCCTTAGCGGGAGCTACGAGCAGTACTTC
J: TRBJ2-3; V: TRBV6-1; D: NA; size: NA; CDR3: CASSVNSGAPTDTQYF; DNA: TGTGCCAGCAGTGTGAATTCAGGGGCCCCCACAGATACGCAGTATTTT
J: TRBJ1-5; V: TRBV2; D: TRBD1; size: once; CDR3: CASSQSTGRHNQPQHF; DNA: TGTGCCAGCAGCCAGTCGACAGGGAGGCACAATCAGCCCCAGCATTTT
J: TRBJ2-7; V: TRBV7-8; D: TRBD1; size: NA; CDR3: CASSHPGTGEYEQYF; DNA: TGTGCCAGCAGCCACCCCGGGACAGGGGAATACGAGCAGTACTTC
J: TRBJ2-2; V: TRBV10-2; D: TRBD1; size: NA; CDR3: CATHRGRDTGELFF; DNA: TGCGCCACCCACAGGGGGCGCGACACCGGGGAGCTGTTTTTT
J: TRBJ1-1; V: TRBV10-3; D: TRBD1; size: NA; CDR3: CAISESQGVGAEAFF; DNA: TGTGCCATCAGTGAGTCCCAGGGGGTGGGAGCTGAAGCTTTCTTT
J: TRBJ2-5; V: TRBV9; D: NA; size: NA; CDR3: CASSGLAPETQYF; DNA: TGTGCCAGCAGCGGCCTAGCGCCGGAGACCCAGTACTTC
J: TRBJ2-7; V: TRBV5-1; D: NA; size: NA; CDR3: CASSLERGPYEQYF; DNA: TGCGCCAGCAGCTTGGAACGGGGACCCTACGAGCAGTACTTC
J: TRBJ2-7; V: TRBV6-4; D: NA; size: once; CDR3: CASTLGGGAGYEQYF; DNA: TGTGCCAGCACCCTCGGAGGGGGCGCTGGCTACGAGCAGTACTTC
J: TRBJ2-2; V: TRBV15; D: TRBD1; size: NA; CDR3: CATSRDGQGAVGELFF; DNA: TGTGCCACCAGCAGAGACGGGCAGGGGGCTGTCGGGGAGCTGTTTTTT
J: TRBJ2-3; V: TRBV21-1; D: NA; size: NA; CDR3: CASSKDKTARETQYF; DNA: TGTGCCAGCAGCAAAGATAAGACCGCACGGGAAACGCAGTATTTT
J: TRBJ2-7; V: TRBV6-5; D: NA; size: NA; CDR3: CASSDGDYEQYF; DNA: TGTGCCAGCAGTGACGGGGACTACGAGCAGTACTTC
J: TRBJ2-3; V: TRBV5-1; D: NA; size: NA; CDR3: CASSLATGTSTDTQYF; DNA: TGCGCCAGCAGCTTGGCCACAGGGACGAGCACAGATACGCAGTATTTT
J: TRBJ2-1; V: TRBV14; D: NA; size: NA; CDR3: CASSQVYEQFF; DNA: TGTGCCAGCAGCCAAGTCTATGAGCAGTTCTTC
J: TRBJ2-2; V: TRBV6-6; D: NA; size: NA; CDR3: CASTAGGSLELFF; DNA: TGTGCCAGCACCGCTGGGGGGTCCCTTGAGCTGTTTTTT
J: TRBJ2-7; V: TRBV19; D: NA; size: NA; CDR3: CASSIDPGSYEQYF; DNA: TGTGCCAGTAGTATAGATCCGGGATCCTACGAGCAGTACTTC